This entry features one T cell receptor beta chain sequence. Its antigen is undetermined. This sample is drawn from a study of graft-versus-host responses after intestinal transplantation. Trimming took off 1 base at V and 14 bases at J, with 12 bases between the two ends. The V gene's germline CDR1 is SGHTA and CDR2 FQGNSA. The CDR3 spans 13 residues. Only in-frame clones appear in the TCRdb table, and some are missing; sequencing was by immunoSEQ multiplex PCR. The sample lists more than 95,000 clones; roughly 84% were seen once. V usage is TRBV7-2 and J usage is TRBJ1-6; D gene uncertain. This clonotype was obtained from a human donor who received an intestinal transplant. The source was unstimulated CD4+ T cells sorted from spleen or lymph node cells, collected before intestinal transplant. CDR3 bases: TGTGCCAGCAGCTTAGAGGCGAATTCGGCCCTCCACTTT. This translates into CASSLEANSALHF.